This TCR beta chain was identified in a study of blood T cells in healthy people across ages. A second PCR of roughly 7 to 11 cycles used a sample-barcoded 5' primer and a J-beta primer mix. TCRdb independently ran MiXCR on the 5' RACE reads; one entry per CDR3 protein. The sample holds just under 750,000 distinct CDR3 sequences; 22% are singletons and the top ten take approximately 20%. This clonotype was seen a handful of times. Each sample gave at least 6.5 million isolated PBMCs. The TCR was taken from a man between 65 and 85 years old in good health. The sample was blood.

This chain's CDR3 is CASSSSGTGGFESYTF. CDR3 nucleotide sequence: TGTGCCAGCAGTTCATCAGGGACAGGGGGCTTTGAGAGCTACACCTTC. The V and J genes are TRBV27 and TRBJ1-2; TRBD1 matches 12 bases. Trimming at V came to 4 bases and at J to 9 bases, leaving 12 bases not matched to a gene. CDR3 size: 16 residues. Germline values: CDR1 MNHEY, CDR2 SMNVEV (reference sequence).